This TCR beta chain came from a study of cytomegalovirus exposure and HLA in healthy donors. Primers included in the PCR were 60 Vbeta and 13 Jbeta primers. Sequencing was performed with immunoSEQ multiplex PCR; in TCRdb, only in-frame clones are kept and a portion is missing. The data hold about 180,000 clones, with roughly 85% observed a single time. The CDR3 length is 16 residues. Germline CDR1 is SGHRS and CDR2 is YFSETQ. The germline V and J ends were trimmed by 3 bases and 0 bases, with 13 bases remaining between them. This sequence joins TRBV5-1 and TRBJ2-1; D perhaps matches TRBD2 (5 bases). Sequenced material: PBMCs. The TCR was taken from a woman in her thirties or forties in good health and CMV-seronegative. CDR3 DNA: TGCGCCAGCAGCTCCTTCAGCGGTCTCTCCTACAATGAGCAGTTCTTC. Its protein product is CASSSFSGLSYNEQFF.